These T cell receptor beta chains were read from a single sample in a study of shared clonotypes between healthy human individuals. Clones were read by immunoSEQ multiplex PCR, and TCRdb kept only the in-frame ones, dropping some. The sample consists of fewer than 1.4 million clones, 70% to 80% of them appearing once. Sequencing was done on a sample of memory CD4+ T cells from PBMCs. These receptors all come from a man between 18 and 35 years old in good health. Some clones in this sample may be carry-over from other donors' samples. The CDR3 runs from the conserved cysteine through the conserved F or W. Where a row states a size, it is once, few, many or the class of an expanded clone; other rows omit it.

CDR3 length: 16
V gene: TRBV25-1
clone size: .
J gene: TRBJ2-5
CDR3 protein: CASSVEREGWRETQYF

CDR3 length: 14
V gene: TRBV2
clone size: .
J gene: TRBJ1-2
CDR3 protein: CASSEEGSGDSYTF

CDR3 length: 17
V gene: TRBV5-1
clone size: .
J gene: TRBJ1-3
CDR3 protein: CASSGQAVNGAGNTIYF

CDR3 length: 14
V gene: TRBV18
clone size: .
J gene: TRBJ1-1
CDR3 protein: CASSPLIGGTEAFF

CDR3 length: 13
V gene: TRBV6-5
clone size: .
J gene: TRBJ1-4
CDR3 protein: CASATGGNEKLFF

CDR3 length: 15
V gene: TRBV15
clone size: .
J gene: TRBJ2-5
CDR3 protein: CATSREGQGRETQYF

CDR3 length: 15
V gene: TRBV6-6
clone size: .
J gene: TRBJ2-1
CDR3 protein: CASSYGDNSYNEQFF

CDR3 length: 15
V gene: TRBV5-8
clone size: .
J gene: TRBJ2-1
CDR3 protein: CASSLGLAENNEQFF

CDR3 length: 17
V gene: TRBV30
clone size: many
J gene: TRBJ1-2
CDR3 protein: CAWSVLKDRGVDYGYTF

CDR3 length: 16
V gene: TRBV15
clone size: .
J gene: TRBJ1-3
CDR3 protein: CATSRGFDRFGNTIYF

CDR3 length: 13
V gene: TRBV11-3
clone size: .
J gene: TRBJ2-5
CDR3 protein: CASSFNLQETQYF